This TCR beta chain comes out of a study of T cells expressing NK-cell markers. The CDR3 consists of 15 residues. The germline CDR1 and CDR2 sequences are SGHAT and FQNNGV. One entry per CDR3 protein, without DNA, is what TCRdb gives after re-calling the 5' RACE reads. This listing includes 550,000 to 600,000 distinct CDR3 sequences. The specimen was blood T cells: a sorted CD56 or NKG2C T cell subset, CD4+ or CD8+ T cells, or bulk PBMC T cells (not recorded which). This receptor was taken from a man younger than 35 in good health. This chain connects TRBV11-2 to TRBJ2-1; the D call of TRBD1 rests on TCRdb alone, since no DNA is present to check it. The CDR3 sequence is CASSLDRGLGDEQFF.